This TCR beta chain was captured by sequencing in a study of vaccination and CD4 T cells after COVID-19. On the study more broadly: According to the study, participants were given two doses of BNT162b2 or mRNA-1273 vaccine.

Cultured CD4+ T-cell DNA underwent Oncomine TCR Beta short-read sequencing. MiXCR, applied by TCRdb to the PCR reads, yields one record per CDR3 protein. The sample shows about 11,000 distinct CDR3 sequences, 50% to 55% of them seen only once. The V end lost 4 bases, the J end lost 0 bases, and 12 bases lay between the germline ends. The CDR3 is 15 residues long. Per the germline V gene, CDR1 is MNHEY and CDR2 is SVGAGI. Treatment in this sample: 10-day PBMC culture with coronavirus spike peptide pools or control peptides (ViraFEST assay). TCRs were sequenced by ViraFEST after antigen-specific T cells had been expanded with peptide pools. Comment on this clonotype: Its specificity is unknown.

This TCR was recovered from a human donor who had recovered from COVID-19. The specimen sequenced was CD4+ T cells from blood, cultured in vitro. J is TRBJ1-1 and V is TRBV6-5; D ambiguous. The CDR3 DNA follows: TGTGCCAGCAGTTGGGGTCGTACCCTGAACACTGAAGCTTTCTTT. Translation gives CASSWGRTLNTEAFF.